Each of the 19 T cell receptor beta chains below was sequenced from the same sample in a study of shared clonotypes between healthy human individuals. The assay was immunoSEQ multiplex PCR, and TCRdb's table has in-frame clones only and misses some. The repertoire holds about a million clones, 70% to 80% seen once, with 0.89% in the top ten. The material sequenced was memory CD4+ T cells from PBMCs. Subset defined: CD45RA-negative fraction. Receptor source: a man aged 18 to 29 in good health. Some clones in this sample may be carry-over from other donors' samples.

This chain uses TRBV7-9 with TRBJ2-4; D is perhaps TRBD1 (6 bases). Germline loops: CDR1 SEHNR, CDR2 FQNEAQ (reference sequence). This CDR3 is built from 16 residues. The V and J ends lost 5 bases and 0 bases respectively, with 14 bases between them. CDR3 protein: CASSAWAGEAKNIQYF. Written as DNA, the CDR3 is TGTGCCAGCAGCGCGTGGGCAGGGGAAGCCAAAAACATTCAGTACTTC.

The V call is TRBV29-1, the J call TRBJ1-5, with 8 positions matching TRBD1. The CDR3 runs 13 residues. Germline V gene data show CDR1 as SQVTM and CDR2 as ANQGSEA. Trimming took 6 bases from V and 7 from J; bases not matched to a gene: 8. The CDR3 region has the DNA TGCAGCGTCACGGACAGGGTCGGGCAGCCCCAGCATTTT. Its translation: CSVTDRVGQPQHF.

This clone was seen only a few times. J is TRBJ2-7 and V is TRBV9, with 9 bases matching TRBD1. V shed 0 bases and J 4 bases; nucleotides not matched to a gene: 2. The CDR3 runs 14 residues. Germline V gene data show CDR1 as SGDLS and CDR2 as YYNGEE. The CDR3: CASSVGDREYEQYF. For the CDR3, the DNA is TGTGCCAGCAGCGTAGGGGACAGGGAGTACGAGCAGTACTTC.

The V call is TRBV28, the J call TRBJ1-1; 7 nucleotides line up with TRBD1. Losses at the gene ends were 2 bases for V and 1 base for J; bases not matched to a gene: 4. CDR1 MDHEN and CDR2 SYDVKM come from the germline V gene. The CDR3 sequence is 15 residues long. DNA of the CDR3: TGTGCCAGCAGTTTAGAGGCAGGGGGGAACACTGAAGCTTTCTTT. As protein: CASSLEAGGNTEAFF.

The chain recombines TRBV28 with TRBJ1-2; D possibly corresponds to TRBD1 (5 bases). V lost 5 bases and J 6 bases, leaving 16 bases between the germline ends. The CDR3 covers 14 residues. Per the germline V gene, CDR1 is MDHEN and CDR2 is SYDVKM. The CDR3 here is CASSRGGTEHGYTF. CDR3 bases: TGTGCCAGCAGTAGAGGCGGGACGGAACATGGCTACACCTTC.

CDR3 sequence (DNA): TGTGCCAGCAGCCAAGATTCGGGAGGGTCCTACAATGAGCAGTTCTTC. Its translation: CASSQDSGGSYNEQFF. The J gene is TRBJ2-1, the V gene TRBV4-2; 8 bases map to TRBD2. This CDR3 region has 16 residues. The germline V gene has CDR1 LGHNA and CDR2 YNFKEQ. The ends lost 0 bases at V and 1 base at J; junction bases unmatched: 2.

This clone was observed a single time. The chain is built from TRBV9 and TRBJ2-7; perhaps TRBD2 as D (5 bases). V lost 5 bases, J lost 0 bases, and 12 bases lay in between. Germline-derived CDR1 and CDR2 are SGDLS and YYNGEE. The length of the CDR3 is 14 residues. CDR3 in DNA: TGTGCCAGCAGTCGGACTGCAGCCTCCTACGAGCAGTACTTC. Residues: CASSRTAASYEQYF. Based on the CDR3 plus reference TRBV9 and TRBJ2-7, the full variable domain is DSGVTQTPKHLITATGQRVTLRCSPRSGDLSVYWYQQSLDQGLQFLIQYYNGEERAKGNILERFSAQQFPDLHSELNLSSLELGDSALYFCASSRTAASYEQYFGPGTRLTVT.

This clone was recorded a few times. The chain joins TRBV11-1 to TRBJ2-1, with 7 bases lining up with TRBD2. Germline V gene data show CDR1 as SGHAT and CDR2 as FQDESV (reference sequence). This CDR3 has 15 amino acids. Trimming removed 1 base from V and 9 bases from J; junction bases left unmatched: 9. The DNA for the CDR3 is TGTGCCAGCAGCTTAGAGGCGGGAGTCGGTATTGAGCAGTTCTTC. As protein: CASSLEAGVGIEQFF.

The V call is TRBV5-6, the J call TRBJ1-1, with D perhaps matching TRBD1 (5 bases). The germline gives CDR1 SGHDT, CDR2 YYEEEE. Trimming took 1 base from V and 10 from J, leaving 17 bases between them. This CDR3 has 14 residues. CDR3 in DNA: TGTGCCAGCAGCTTGTGGTCCGGGGCTCCCAGAGCTTTCTTT. Its translation is CASSLWSGAPRAFF.

This clone was recorded only once. This chain joins TRBV9 and TRBJ1-1, with D tentatively TRBD1 (6 bases). Trimming took 2 bases from V and 3 from J, leaving 20 bases between them. The CDR3 totals 17 residues. Germline V CDR1 and CDR2: SGDLS, YYNGEE. In DNA, the CDR3 is TGTGCCAGCAGCGTTGATCCTGTGGCGGGGGCTGACACTGAAGCTTTCTTT. It encodes CASSVDPVAGADTEAFF.

On this clone itself: A read error may explain this, as a much larger clone is one base away. The chain couples TRBV6-6 to TRBJ2-5; D is undetermined. The DNA end is more similar to TRBJ2-7, so the J call may be wrong. CDR3 size: 11 residues. Germline V gene lookup returns CDR1 MNHNY and CDR2 SVGAGI (reference sequence). For the CDR3, the DNA is TGTGCCAGCAGTTATACCTACGAGCAGTACTTC. It encodes CASSYTYEQYF.

V gene TRBV27 combines with J gene TRBJ1-2; maybe TRBD1 (5 bases). Per the germline V gene, CDR1 is MNHEY and CDR2 is SMNVEV (reference sequence). CDR3 size: 13 residues. Deletions cut 3 bases from V and 8 bases from J, with 13 bases between. CDR3 sequence: CASSFRVYGGYTF. The CDR3 DNA sequence: TGTGCCAGCAGTTTCAGGGTTTATGGGGGCTACACCTTC.

The chain recombines TRBV5-4 with TRBJ2-1; 10 nucleotides agree with TRBD2. With V trimmed by 0 bases and J by 6 bases, 9 bases remained unmatched. The CDR3 runs to 17 residues. Germline V gene data show CDR1 as SGHNT and CDR2 as YYREEE (reference sequence). Here the CDR3 DNA reads TGTGCCAGCAGCTTGGCTCGGTCTAGCGGGAGTGGCAATGAGCAGTTCTTC. It specifies CASSLARSSGSGNEQFF. Combining the CDR3 with reference TRBV5-4 and TRBJ2-1 gives the whole variable domain ETGVTQSPTHLIKTRGQQVTLRCSSQSGHNTVSWYQQALGQGPQFIFQYYREEENGRGNFPPRFSGLQFPNYSSELNVNALELDDSALYLCASSLARSSGSGNEQFFGPGTRLTVL.

The chain recombines TRBV5-1 with TRBJ1-6; D gene unclear. The V and J ends lost 0 bases and 2 bases respectively, with 9 bases between them. The CDR3 has 16 amino acids. From germline, CDR1 is SGHRS and CDR2 YFSETQ. The CDR3 spells CASSLDGVTYNSPLHF. CDR3 sequence (DNA): TGCGCCAGCAGCTTGGATGGGGTAACCTATAATTCACCCCTCCACTTT.

The chain combines TRBV6-1 with TRBJ2-3, with 11 positions matching TRBD2. This CDR3 is 15 amino acids long. Germline V gene lookup returns CDR1 MNHNS and CDR2 SASEGT. V was clipped by 8 bases and J by 2 bases; unmatched bases: 6. The CDR3 spells CASGGTSGLTDTQYF. The CDR3 DNA reads as TGTGCCAGCGGGGGGACTAGCGGACTCACAGATACGCAGTATTTT.

The rearrangement uses TRBV29-1 and TRBJ1-5, with 7 bases fitting TRBD1. V lost 5 bases, J lost 7 bases, and 8 bases stayed unmatched. Looked up from germline, CDR1 is SQVTM and CDR2 is ANQGSEA. CDR3 length: 13 residues. CDR3 DNA: TGCAGCGTTCAAGGGGGCCTCGGACAGCCCCAGCATTTT. Amino acids: CSVQGGLGQPQHF.

CDR3 in DNA: TGTGCCAGCAGCCCCTCGAGGGGTCAGCCCCAGCATTTT. It translates to CASSPSRGQPQHF. V and J are TRBV7-2 and TRBJ1-5, with D perhaps matching TRBD1 (5 bases). CDR3 length equals 13 residues. Germline V gene data show CDR1 as SGHTA and CDR2 as FQGNSA. V lost 5 bases, J lost 6 bases, and 11 bases lay in between.

This chain links TRBV28 with TRBJ2-1; no clear D gene. Per germline, CDR1 MDHEN and CDR2 SYDVKM. This CDR3 is 17 amino acids long. Trimming took off 8 bases at V and 6 bases at J, with 26 bases between the two ends. The CDR3 region has the DNA TGTGCCAGCTCTTCCCCAAGGGAAGTCACCGACCGCAATGAGCAGTTCTTC. Its protein is CASSSPREVTDRNEQFF.

The chain carries TRBV29-1 and TRBJ2-1, with a tentative D call TRBD2 (5 bases). Deletions cut 3 bases from V and 6 bases from J, with 12 bases between. This CDR3 contains 13 residues. Germline V gene lookup returns CDR1 SQVTM and CDR2 ANQGSEA. The CDR3 here is CSVDSDSSNEQFF. The CDR3 region has the DNA TGCAGCGTTGATAGCGACTCGAGCAATGAGCAGTTCTTC.